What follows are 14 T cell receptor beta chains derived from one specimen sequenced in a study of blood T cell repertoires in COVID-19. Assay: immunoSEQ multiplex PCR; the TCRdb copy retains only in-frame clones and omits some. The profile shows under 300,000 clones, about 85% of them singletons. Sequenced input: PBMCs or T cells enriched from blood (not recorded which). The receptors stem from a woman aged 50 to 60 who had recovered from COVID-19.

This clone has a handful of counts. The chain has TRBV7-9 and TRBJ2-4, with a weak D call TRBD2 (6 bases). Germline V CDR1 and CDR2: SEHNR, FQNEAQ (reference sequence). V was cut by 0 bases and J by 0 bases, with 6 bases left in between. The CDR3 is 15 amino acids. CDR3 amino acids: CASSLAGGAKNIQYF. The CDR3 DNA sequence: TGTGCCAGCAGCTTAGCGGGGGGAGCCAAAAACATTCAGTACTTC.

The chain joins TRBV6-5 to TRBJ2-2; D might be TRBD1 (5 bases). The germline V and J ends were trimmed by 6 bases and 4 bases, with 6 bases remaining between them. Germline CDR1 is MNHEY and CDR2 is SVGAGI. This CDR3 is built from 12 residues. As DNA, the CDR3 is TGTGCCAGCAGAAGGGGCACCGGGGAGCTGTTTTTT. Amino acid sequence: CASRRGTGELFF.

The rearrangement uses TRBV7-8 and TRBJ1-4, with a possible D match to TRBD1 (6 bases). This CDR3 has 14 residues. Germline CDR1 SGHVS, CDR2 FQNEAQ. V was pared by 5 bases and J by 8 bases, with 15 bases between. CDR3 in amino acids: CASSMYGQNEKLFF. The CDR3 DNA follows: TGTGCCAGCAGCATGTACGGACAGAACGAAAAACTGTTTTTT.

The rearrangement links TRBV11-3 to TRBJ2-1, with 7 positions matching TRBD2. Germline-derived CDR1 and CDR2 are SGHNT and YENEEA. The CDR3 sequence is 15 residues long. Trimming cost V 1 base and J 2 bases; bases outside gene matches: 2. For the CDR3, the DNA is TGTGCCAGCAGCTTAGGTCTAGCGGCCTACAATGAGCAGTTCTTC. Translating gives CASSLGLAAYNEQFF.

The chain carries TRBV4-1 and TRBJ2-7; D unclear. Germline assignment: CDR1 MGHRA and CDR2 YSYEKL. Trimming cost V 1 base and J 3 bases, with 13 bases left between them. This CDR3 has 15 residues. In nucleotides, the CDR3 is TGCGCCAGCAGCCAAGGGGCCAGGAACCGCTACGAGCAGTACTTC. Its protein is CASSQGARNRYEQYF.

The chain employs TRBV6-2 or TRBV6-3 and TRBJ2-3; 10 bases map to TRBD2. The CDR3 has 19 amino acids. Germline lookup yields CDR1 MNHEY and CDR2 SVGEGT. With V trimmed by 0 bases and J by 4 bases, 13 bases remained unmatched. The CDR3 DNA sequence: TGTGCCAGCAGTTACTCAACCGGGTTAGCGGGAGGATCACCAGATACGCAGTATTTT. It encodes CASSYSTGLAGGSPDTQYF.

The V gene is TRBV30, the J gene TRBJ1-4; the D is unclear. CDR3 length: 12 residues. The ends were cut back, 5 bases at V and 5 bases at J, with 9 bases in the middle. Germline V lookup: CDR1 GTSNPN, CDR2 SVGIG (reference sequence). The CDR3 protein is CAWRRANEKLFF. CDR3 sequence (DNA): TGTGCCTGGCGCCGAGCAAATGAAAAACTGTTTTTT.

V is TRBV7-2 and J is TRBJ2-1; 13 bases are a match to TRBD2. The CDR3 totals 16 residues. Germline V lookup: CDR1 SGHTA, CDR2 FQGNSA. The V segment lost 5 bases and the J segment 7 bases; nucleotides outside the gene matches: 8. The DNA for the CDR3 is TGTGCCAGCAGCCCGACAGGACTAGCGGGAGTGAATGAGCAGTTCTTC. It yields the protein CASSPTGLAGVNEQFF.

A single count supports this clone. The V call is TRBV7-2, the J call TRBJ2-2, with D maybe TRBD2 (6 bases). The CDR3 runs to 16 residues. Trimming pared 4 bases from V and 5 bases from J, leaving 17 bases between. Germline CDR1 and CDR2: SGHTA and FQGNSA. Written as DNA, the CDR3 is TGTGCCAGCAGCTCCGCCGGCGGGGTGAGGACCGGGGAGCTGTTTTTT. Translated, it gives CASSSAGGVRTGELFF.

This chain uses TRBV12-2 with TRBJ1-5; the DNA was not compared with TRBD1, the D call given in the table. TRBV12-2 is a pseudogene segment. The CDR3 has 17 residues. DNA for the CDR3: TGTGCAAGTCGCTTAGCCATGACAGGAGGAAGCAATCAGCCCCAGCATTTT. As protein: CASRLAMTGGSNQPQHF.

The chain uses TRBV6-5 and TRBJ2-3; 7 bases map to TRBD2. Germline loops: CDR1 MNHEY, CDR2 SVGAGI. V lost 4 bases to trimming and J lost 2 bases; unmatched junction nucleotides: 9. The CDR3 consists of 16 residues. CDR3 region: CASSLAGGGNTDTQYF. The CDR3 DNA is TGTGCCAGCAGTTTGGCCGGGGGAGGGAACACAGATACGCAGTATTTT.

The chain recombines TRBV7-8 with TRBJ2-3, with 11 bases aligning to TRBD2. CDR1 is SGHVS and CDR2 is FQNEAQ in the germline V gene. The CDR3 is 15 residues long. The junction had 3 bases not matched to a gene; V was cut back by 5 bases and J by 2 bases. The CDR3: CASSGGLAATDTQYF. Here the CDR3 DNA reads TGTGCCAGCAGCGGGGGACTAGCGGCCACAGATACGCAGTATTTT. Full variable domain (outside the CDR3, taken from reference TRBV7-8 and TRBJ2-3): GAGVSQSPRYKVAKRGQDVALRCDPISGHVSLFWYQQALGQGPEFLTYFQNEAQLDKSGLPSDRFFAERPEGSVSTLKIQRTQQEDSAVYLCASSGGLAATDTQYFGPGTRLTVL.

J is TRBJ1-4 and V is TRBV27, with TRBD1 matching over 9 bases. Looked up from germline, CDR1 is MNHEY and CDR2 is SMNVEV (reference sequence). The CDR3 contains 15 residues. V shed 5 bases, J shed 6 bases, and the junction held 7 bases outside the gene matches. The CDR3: CASSLTGTGYEKLFF. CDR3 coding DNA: TGTGCCAGCAGTCTGACCGGGACAGGGTATGAAAAACTGTTTTTT.

The CDR3 nucleotides read TGTGCCAGCAGCCCGAGAGGAGGGGGCTTCAACACTGAAGCTTTCTTT. Translation gives CASSPRGGGFNTEAFF. The V gene is TRBV7-9, the J gene TRBJ1-1; 7 bases fit TRBD1. The V gene's germline CDR1 is SEHNR and CDR2 FQNEAQ (reference sequence). Trimming removed 5 bases from V and 2 bases from J; junction bases left unmatched: 11. This CDR3 spans 16 amino acids.